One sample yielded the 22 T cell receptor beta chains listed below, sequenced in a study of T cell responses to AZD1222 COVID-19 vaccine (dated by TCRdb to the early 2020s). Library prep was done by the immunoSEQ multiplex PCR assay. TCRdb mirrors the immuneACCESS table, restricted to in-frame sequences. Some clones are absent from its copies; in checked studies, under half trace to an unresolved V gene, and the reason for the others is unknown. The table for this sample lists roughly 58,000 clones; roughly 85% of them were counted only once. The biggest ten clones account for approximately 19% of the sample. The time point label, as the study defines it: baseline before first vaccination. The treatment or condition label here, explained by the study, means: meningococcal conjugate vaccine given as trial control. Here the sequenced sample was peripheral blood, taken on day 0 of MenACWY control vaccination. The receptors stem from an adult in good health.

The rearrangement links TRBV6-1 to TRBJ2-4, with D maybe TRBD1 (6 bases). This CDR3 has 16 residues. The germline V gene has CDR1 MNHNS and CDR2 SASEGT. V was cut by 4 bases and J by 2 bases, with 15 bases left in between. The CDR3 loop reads CASSALMGASKNIQYF. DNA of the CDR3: TGTGCCAGCAGTGCCCTAATGGGGGCCTCCAAAAACATTCAGTACTTC.

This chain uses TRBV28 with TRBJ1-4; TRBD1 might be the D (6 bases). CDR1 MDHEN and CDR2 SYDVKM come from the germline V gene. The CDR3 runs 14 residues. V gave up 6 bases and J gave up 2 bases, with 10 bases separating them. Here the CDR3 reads CASSRQGTNEKLFF. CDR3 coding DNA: TGTGCCAGCAGCCGCCAGGGGACTAATGAAAAACTGTTTTTT.

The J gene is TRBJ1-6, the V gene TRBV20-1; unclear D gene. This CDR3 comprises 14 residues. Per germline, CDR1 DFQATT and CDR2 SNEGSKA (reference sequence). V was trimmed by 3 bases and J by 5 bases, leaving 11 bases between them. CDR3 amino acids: CSASRLRDNSPLHF. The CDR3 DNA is TGCAGTGCTAGTAGGCTTAGGGATAATTCACCCCTCCACTTT.

CDR3 amino acids: CAWSVGLGLKLFF. The CDR3 nucleotides are TGTGCCTGGAGTGTTGGACTAGGGCTGAAACTGTTTTTT. The chain combines TRBV30 with TRBJ1-4, with unresolved D. This CDR3 is 13 amino acids long. The germline V gene encodes CDR1 GTSNPN and CDR2 SVGIG (reference sequence). V gave up 0 bases and J gave up 11 bases, with 13 bases separating them.

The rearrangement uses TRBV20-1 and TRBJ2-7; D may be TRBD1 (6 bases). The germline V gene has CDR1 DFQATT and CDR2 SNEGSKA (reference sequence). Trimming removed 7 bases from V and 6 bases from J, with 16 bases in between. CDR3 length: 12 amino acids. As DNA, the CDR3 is TGCAGTGGTAGTGGGTCCAGGGGCGAGCAGTACTTC. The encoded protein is CSGSGSRGEQYF.

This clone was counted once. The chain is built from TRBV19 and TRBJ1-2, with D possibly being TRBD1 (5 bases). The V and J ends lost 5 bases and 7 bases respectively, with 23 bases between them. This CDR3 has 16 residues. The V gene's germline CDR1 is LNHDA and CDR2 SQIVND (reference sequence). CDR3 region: CASSGLKGTLPAGYTF. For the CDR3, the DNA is TGTGCCAGTAGTGGACTAAAGGGGACGCTCCCGGCTGGCTACACCTTC.

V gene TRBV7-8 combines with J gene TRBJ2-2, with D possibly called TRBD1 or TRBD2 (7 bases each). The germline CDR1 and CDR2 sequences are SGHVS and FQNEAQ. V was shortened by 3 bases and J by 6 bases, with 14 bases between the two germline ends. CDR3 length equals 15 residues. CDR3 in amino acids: CASSFTAGGAGELFF. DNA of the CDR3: TGTGCCAGCAGCTTCACGGCAGGGGGGGCCGGGGAGCTGTTTTTT.

CDR3 in DNA: TGTGCCAGTACCAGATTGAACACTGAAGCTTTCTTT. Translation gives CASTRLNTEAFF. This chain uses TRBV6-5 with TRBJ1-1; D is uncertain. CDR1 MNHEY and CDR2 SVGAGI come from the germline V gene. This CDR3 region has 12 residues. Trimming removed 9 bases from V and 0 bases from J, with 8 bases in between.

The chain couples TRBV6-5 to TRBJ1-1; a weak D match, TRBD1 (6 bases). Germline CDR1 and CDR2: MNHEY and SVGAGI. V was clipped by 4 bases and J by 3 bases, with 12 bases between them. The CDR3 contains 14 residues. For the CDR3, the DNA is TGTGCCAGCAGTTCGCCGGGACACCACACTGAAGCTTTCTTT. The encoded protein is CASSSPGHHTEAFF.

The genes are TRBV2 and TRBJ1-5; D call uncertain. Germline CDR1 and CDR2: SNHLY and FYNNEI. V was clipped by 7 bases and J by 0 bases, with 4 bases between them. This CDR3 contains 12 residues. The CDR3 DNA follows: TGTGCCAGCAAGTATAGCAATCAGCCCCAGCATTTT. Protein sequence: CASKYSNQPQHF.

Written as DNA, the CDR3 is TGTGCCAGCAGCGTAGCCTCCCAAGCTAACTATGGCTACACCTTC. Its translation: CASSVASQANYGYTF. V gene TRBV9 combines with J gene TRBJ1-2; D is undetermined. V lost 0 bases and J lost 0, with 9 bases in between. The CDR3 is 15 residues long. CDR1 is SGDLS and CDR2 is YYNGEE in the germline V gene. Using reference TRBV9 and TRBJ1-2 for the parts outside the CDR3, the full variable domain is DSGVTQTPKHLITATGQRVTLRCSPRSGDLSVYWYQQSLDQGLQFLIQYYNGEERAKGNILERFSAQQFPDLHSELNLSSLELGDSALYFCASSVASQANYGYTFGSGTRLTVV.

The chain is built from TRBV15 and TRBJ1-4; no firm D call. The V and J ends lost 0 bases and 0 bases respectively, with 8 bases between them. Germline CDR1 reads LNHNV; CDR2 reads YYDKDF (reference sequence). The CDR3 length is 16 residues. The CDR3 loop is CATSRDAYATNEKLFF. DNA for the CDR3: TGTGCCACCAGCAGAGATGCGTATGCAACTAATGAAAAACTGTTTTTT.

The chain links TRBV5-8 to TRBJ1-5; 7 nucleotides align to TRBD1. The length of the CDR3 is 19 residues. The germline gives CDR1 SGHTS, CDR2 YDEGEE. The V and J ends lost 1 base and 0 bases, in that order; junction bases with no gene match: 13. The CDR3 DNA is TGTGCCAGCAGCTTGTTGAACAGGGGCAAACCTTATAGCAATCAGCCCCAGCATTTT. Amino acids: CASSLLNRGKPYSNQPQHF.

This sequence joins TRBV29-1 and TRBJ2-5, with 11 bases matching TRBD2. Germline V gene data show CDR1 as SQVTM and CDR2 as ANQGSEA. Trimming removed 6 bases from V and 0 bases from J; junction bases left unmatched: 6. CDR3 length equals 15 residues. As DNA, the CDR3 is TGCAGCGTGGAGACTAGCGGGACTTACCAAGAGACCCAGTACTTC. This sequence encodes CSVETSGTYQETQYF.

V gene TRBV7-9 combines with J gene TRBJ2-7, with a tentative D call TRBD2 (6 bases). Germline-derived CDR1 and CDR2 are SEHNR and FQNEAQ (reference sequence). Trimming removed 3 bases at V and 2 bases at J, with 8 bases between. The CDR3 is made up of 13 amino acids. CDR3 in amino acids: CASSFGGTYEQYF. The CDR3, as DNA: TGTGCCAGCAGCTTCGGGGGTACCTACGAGCAGTACTTC. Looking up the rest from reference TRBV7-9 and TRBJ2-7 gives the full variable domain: DTGVSQNPRHKITKRGQNVTFRCDPISEHNRLYWYRQTLGQGPEFLTYFQNEAQLEKSRLLSDRFSAERPKGSFSTLEIQRTEQGDSAMYLCASSFGGTYEQYFGPGTRLTVT.

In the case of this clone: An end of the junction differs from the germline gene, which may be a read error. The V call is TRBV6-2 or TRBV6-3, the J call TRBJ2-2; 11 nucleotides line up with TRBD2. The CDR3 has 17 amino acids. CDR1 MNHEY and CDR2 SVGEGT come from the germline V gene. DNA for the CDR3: TGTGCCAGCAGTTACACTGGGACTAGCGGAAACACCTGGGAGCTGTTTTTT. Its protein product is CASSYTGTSGNTWELFF.

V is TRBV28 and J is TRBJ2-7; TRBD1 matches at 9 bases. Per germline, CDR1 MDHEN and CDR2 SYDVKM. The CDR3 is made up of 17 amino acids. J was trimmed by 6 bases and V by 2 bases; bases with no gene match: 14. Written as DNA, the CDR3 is TGTGCCAGCAGTTTAGTGGTGGGTCGGGACAGGGTAGGCGAGCAGTACTTC. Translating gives CASSLVVGRDRVGEQYF.

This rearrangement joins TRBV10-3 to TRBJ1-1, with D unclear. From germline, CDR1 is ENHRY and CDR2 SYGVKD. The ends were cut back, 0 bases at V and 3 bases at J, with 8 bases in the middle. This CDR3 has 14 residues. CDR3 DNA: TGTGCCATCAGTGAGTCAGGGTCGGACACTGAAGCTTTCTTT. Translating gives CAISESGSDTEAFF.

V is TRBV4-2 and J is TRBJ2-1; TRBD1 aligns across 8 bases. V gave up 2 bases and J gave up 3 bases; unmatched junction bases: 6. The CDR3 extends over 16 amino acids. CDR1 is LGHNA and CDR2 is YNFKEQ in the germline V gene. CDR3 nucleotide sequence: TGTGCCAGCAGCCAATTTCAGGGGGCCGACTACAATGAGCAGTTCTTC. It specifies CASSQFQGADYNEQFF.

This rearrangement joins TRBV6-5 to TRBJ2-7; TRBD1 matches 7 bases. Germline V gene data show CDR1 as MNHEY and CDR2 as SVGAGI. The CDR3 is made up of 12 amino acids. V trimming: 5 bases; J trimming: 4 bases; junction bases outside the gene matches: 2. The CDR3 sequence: CASSPTGYEQYF. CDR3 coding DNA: TGTGCCAGCAGTCCGACAGGGTACGAGCAGTACTTC.

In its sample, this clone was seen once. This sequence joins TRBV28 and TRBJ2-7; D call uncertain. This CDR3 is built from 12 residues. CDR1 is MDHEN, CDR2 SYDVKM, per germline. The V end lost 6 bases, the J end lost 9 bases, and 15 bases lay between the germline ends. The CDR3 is CASSDGPSAQYF. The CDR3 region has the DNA TGTGCCAGCAGCGACGGTCCCTCGGCGCAGTACTTC.

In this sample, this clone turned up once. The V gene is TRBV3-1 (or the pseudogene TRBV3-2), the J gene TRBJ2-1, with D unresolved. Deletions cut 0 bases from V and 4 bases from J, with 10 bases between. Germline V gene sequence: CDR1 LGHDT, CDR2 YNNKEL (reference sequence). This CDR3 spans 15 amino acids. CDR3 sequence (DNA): TGTGCCAGCAGCCAAGATTGGACGGAATACAATGAGCAGTTCTTC. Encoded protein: CASSQDWTEYNEQFF.